The 25 T cell receptor beta chains below all came from one sample that was sequenced in a study of regulatory T cells in long-lasting Graves disease. The time point: newly diagnosed GD, antithyroid drugs for less than 3 months. Extracted PBMC RNA gave rise to the TCR library. CDR3-region Arm-PCR and iRepertoire HTBI primers produced the TCR beta libraries. TCRdb used MiXCR to reprocess the multiplex PCR reads, holding one entry per CDR3 protein. The data contain around 250,000 distinct CDR3 sequences, roughly 18% of them singletons. These same data were also listed under a study on T cells in Graves' hyperthyroidism and ophthalmopathy.

Here the sequenced sample was peripheral blood mononuclear cells (PBMCs), taken at new diagnosis, from a patient treated with antithyroid drugs. The receptor source for this set is a woman aged 25 to 39 with Graves disease.

The V call is TRBV2, the J call TRBJ2-1; 11 bases are shared with TRBD1. The end of the DNA is better explained by TRBJ2-5, so the J call may be wrong. There are 18 residues in the CDR3. Per the germline V gene, CDR1 is SNHLY and CDR2 is FYNNEI. In DNA form, the CDR3 reads TGTGCCAGCAGGGTCGGGACAGGGGGAACTAGCGGACAAGAGACCCAGTACTTC. Its translation: CASRVGTGGTSGQETQYF.

This clonotype came up many times. This chain links TRBV27 with TRBJ1-6; 7 positions agree with TRBD1. The CDR3 length is 16 residues. V dropped 3 bases and J dropped 7; count of bases not matched to a gene: 9. Germline V lookup: CDR1 MNHEY, CDR2 SMNVEV (reference sequence). CDR3: CASSLFTGVGNSPLHF. The CDR3 DNA is TGTGCCAGCAGTTTGTTTACAGGGGTTGGCAATTCACCCCTCCACTTT.

As concerns this clonotype: A read error is likely here: a far larger clone is one base away. V and J are TRBV2 and TRBJ2-3; D gene uncertain. The better agreement between TRBJ2-1 and the DNA end casts doubt on the J call. The CDR3 sequence is 11 residues long. CDR1 and CDR2 (germline): SNHLY, FYNNEI. Here the CDR3 DNA reads TGTGCCAGCAGTTACGGGTGGGGGCAGTTCTTC. Translation gives CASSYGWGQFF.

This clonotype turned up a few times. The chain uses TRBV6-1 and TRBJ2-2, with D tentatively TRBD1 or TRBD2 (6 bases each). Trimming cost V 7 bases and J 3 bases, with 12 bases left between them. The CDR3 is 14 residues long. Germline V CDR1 and CDR2: MNHNS, SASEGT. Written as DNA, the CDR3 is TGTGCCAGCAAGGGGGGACACGACACCGGGGAGCTGTTTTTT. This gives the protein CASKGGHDTGELFF.

The rearrangement links TRBV5-4 to TRBJ2-2; 10 bases agree with TRBD2. Trimming at V came to 5 bases and at J to 6 bases, leaving 10 bases not matched to a gene. Per the germline V gene, CDR1 is SGHNT and CDR2 is YYREEE (reference sequence). The CDR3 spans 16 residues. In DNA, the CDR3 is TGTGCCAGCAGTCTAGCGGGGGCGCAGAGGCCCGGGGAGCTGTTTTTT. Translation: CASSLAGAQRPGELFF.

Ten or more counts support this clonotype. V usage is TRBV3-1 and J usage is TRBJ2-1; 10 bases are shared with TRBD2. Trimming at V came to 0 bases and at J to 6 bases, leaving 5 bases not matched to a gene. The CDR3 is 16 residues long. Germline loops: CDR1 LGHDT, CDR2 YNNKEL (reference sequence). The DNA for the CDR3 is TGTGCCAGCAGCCAAGAGGCTAGCGGGGGTTCCAATGAGCAGTTCTTC. Translation: CASSQEASGGSNEQFF.

This clonotype was seen more than once but under ten times. The rearrangement links TRBV24-1 to TRBJ2-2; 10 bases agree with TRBD1. The CDR3 runs to 15 residues. Germline V gene data show CDR1 as KGHDR and CDR2 as SFDVKD. Trimming removed 5 bases from V and 9 bases from J; junction bases left unmatched: 8. The CDR3 DNA sequence: TGTGCCACCAGTGGATCCGGGACAGGGGACCGGGAGCTGTTTTTT. Amino acids: CATSGSGTGDRELFF.

The sample holds many counts of this clonotype. The V gene is TRBV6-2 or TRBV6-3, the J gene TRBJ2-1; 8 bases line up with TRBD2. CDR1 is MNHEY and CDR2 is SVGEGT in the germline V gene. This CDR3 comprises 16 residues. V lost 0 bases, J lost 10 bases, and 11 bases stayed unmatched. CDR3 sequence: CASSYSQRGRATEQFF. The CDR3 nucleotides are TGTGCCAGCAGTTACTCCCAGCGGGGGCGCGCGACGGAGCAGTTCTTC.

The chain employs TRBV19 and TRBJ2-7, with TRBD2 as a possible D gene (5 bases). Germline CDR1 is LNHDA and CDR2 is SQIVND (reference sequence). The CDR3 totals 14 residues. V shed 7 bases and J shed 5 bases, with 18 bases lying between them. The CDR3, as DNA: TGTGCCAGTAACCGCCCGGGGTCGGATCACGAGCAGTACTTC. It codes for CASNRPGSDHEQYF.

There are many counts of this clonotype. The CDR3 nucleotides read TGTGCCAGCACGGGGGGCCTCACCGGGGAGCTGTTTTTT. Protein sequence: CASTGGLTGELFF. The gene calls are TRBV2 and TRBJ2-2; tentative D call: TRBD2 (7 bases). The CDR3 sequence is 13 residues long. Trimming stripped 7 bases from V and 4 bases from J, with 10 bases between. Germline loops: CDR1 SNHLY, CDR2 FYNNEI.

This clonotype was observed at least ten times. The J gene is TRBJ2-2, the V gene TRBV12-3 or TRBV12-4; the D gene is possibly TRBD1 (6 bases). V lost 6 bases and J lost 1, with 18 bases in between. This CDR3 region has 17 residues. The CDR3 nucleotides read TGTGCCAGCAGCCGGCTACAGGGCCATAGGAACACCGGGGAGCTGTTTTTT. Amino acids: CASSRLQGHRNTGELFF.

The genes are TRBV20-1 and TRBJ2-1, with 10 bases matching TRBD2. The CDR3 extends over 12 amino acids. V dropped 7 bases and J dropped 5; count of bases not matched to a gene: 2. The germline V gene encodes CDR1 DFQATT and CDR2 SNEGSKA (reference sequence). The CDR3 DNA reads as TGCAGTGGTCTAGCGGGGGACAATGAGCAGTTCTTC. It is translated as CSGLAGDNEQFF.

There are many counts of this clonotype. This chain connects TRBV6-5 to TRBJ2-7, with TRBD2 matching over 11 bases. After removal of 0 bases from V and 1 base from J, the junction contained 8 bases not matched to a gene. This CDR3 is 18 amino acids long. Germline CDR1 MNHEY, CDR2 SVGAGI. CDR3 bases: TGTGCCAGCAGTTACTCGCTAGCGGGACTAGCGGTATCCTACGAGCAGTACTTC. It encodes CASSYSLAGLAVSYEQYF.

In regard to this clonotype: This may be a read error: a much more frequent sequence differs by one nucleotide. The chain recombines TRBV20-1 with TRBJ1-1; 10 bases agree with TRBD1. Germline CDR1 reads DFQATT; CDR2 reads SNEGSKA (reference sequence). Germline trimming cut 4 bases from V and 7 bases from J; bases unmatched to any gene: 12. The CDR3 length is 15 residues. The CDR3 DNA is TGCAGTGCTACCGACAGGGGGCGATTTGGCATTGAAGCTTTCTTT. This gives the protein CSATDRGRFGIEAFF.

This clonotype has ten or more counts. The gene calls are TRBV6-1 and TRBJ1-5, with D hard to call. There are 12 residues in the CDR3. The germline gives CDR1 MNHNS, CDR2 SASEGT. The V end lost 0 bases, the J end lost 6 bases, and 3 bases lay between the germline ends. The CDR3 reads CASSEAGQPQHF. CDR3 DNA: TGTGCCAGCAGTGAAGCCGGTCAGCCCCAGCATTTT.

Many counts were recorded for this clonotype. V usage is TRBV4-2 and J usage is TRBJ2-1, with D hard to call. The V gene lost 1 base and the J gene lost 7 bases, with 14 bases spanning the gap. This CDR3 comprises 15 residues. Germline V gives CDR1 LGHNA, CDR2 YNFKEQ. The CDR3 nucleotides read TGTGCCAGCAGCCAAGGTCCTGCTAGTTATAATGAGCAGTTCTTC. It codes for CASSQGPASYNEQFF.

V usage is TRBV6-1 and J usage is TRBJ2-2; D gene unclear. Trimming took 8 bases from V and 7 from J, leaving 14 bases between them. CDR1 and CDR2 (germline): MNHNS, SASEGT. The CDR3 loop spans 13 amino acids. CDR3 nucleotides: TGTGCCAGCGGGCGCAACCTCAACGGGGAGCTGTTTTTT. Translated, it gives CASGRNLNGELFF.

This clonotype was counted a few times. The genes are TRBV6-2 or TRBV6-3 and TRBJ1-2; D is unresolved. The CDR3 has 13 amino acids. Germline CDR1 MNHEY, CDR2 SVGEGT. V gave up 4 bases and J gave up 8 bases, with 14 bases separating them. The CDR3 here is CASSSRGLWGYTF. As DNA, the CDR3 is TGTGCCAGCAGTTCCCGCGGCCTTTGGGGCTACACCTTC.

This rearrangement joins TRBV10-3 to TRBJ2-7, with a possible D match to TRBD1 (6 bases). CDR1 and CDR2 from the germline V gene are ENHRY and SYGVKD. This CDR3 is built from 14 residues. Between the trimmed V and J ends, which lost 6 bases and 3 bases, there was a span of 15 bases. CDR3 amino acids: CAIRSRDTYYEQYF. For the CDR3, the DNA is TGTGCCATCAGGAGCCGGGACACCTACTACGAGCAGTACTTC.

This clonotype was seen repeatedly, ten times or more. This rearrangement joins TRBV7-3 to TRBJ2-1; 13 bases match TRBD2. V shed 1 base, J shed 6 bases, and the junction held 6 bases outside the gene matches. The CDR3 has 17 residues. Germline V gene data show CDR1 as SGHTA and CDR2 as FQGTGA. The CDR3 DNA sequence: TGTGCCAGCAGCTTAAAGAGCGGACTAGCGGGGGTCAATGAGCAGTTCTTC. It is translated as CASSLKSGLAGVNEQFF.

This clonotype was observed a few times. The rearrangement uses TRBV5-4 and TRBJ1-4; D unresolved. The CDR3 is 13 residues long. The germline gives CDR1 SGHNT, CDR2 YYREEE (reference sequence). V lost 2 bases and J lost 7, with 9 bases in between. This CDR3 reads CASSFRPGEKLFF. For the CDR3, the DNA is TGTGCCAGCAGCTTCCGTCCCGGTGAAAAACTGTTTTTT.

This clonotype was observed at least ten times. The chain combines TRBV7-2 with TRBJ2-1; no reliable D call. V lost 5 bases, J lost 10 bases, and 12 bases lay in between. Germline assignment: CDR1 SGHTA and CDR2 FQGNSA. The CDR3 is 12 amino acids. CDR3 protein: CASSGAYFEQFF. For the CDR3, the DNA is TGTGCCAGCAGCGGAGCCTACTTCGAGCAGTTCTTC.

This clonotype has ten or more counts. V gene TRBV7-9 combines with J gene TRBJ1-2; 8 bases fit TRBD1. Unmatched junction bases numbered 5, after V lost 1 base and J lost 7 bases. In germline, CDR1 is SEHNR, CDR2 FQNEAQ (reference sequence). The CDR3 is made up of 14 amino acids. CDR3 in DNA: TGTGCCAGCAGCTTAGAGCAGGGGGCGCTTGGCTACACCTTC. Its translation: CASSLEQGALGYTF.

The chain employs TRBV7-9 and TRBJ2-1; D might be TRBD2 (5 bases). With 7 bases removed from V and 9 bases from J, the gap between germline ends came to 16 bases. Germline V gene sequence: CDR1 SEHNR, CDR2 FQNEAQ (reference sequence). CDR3 size: 13 residues. CDR3 amino acids: CASTDCRAGEQFF. In DNA form, the CDR3 reads TGTGCCAGCACCGATTGCCGGGCGGGTGAGCAGTTCTTC.

This chain joins TRBV5-1 and TRBJ1-2; unclear D gene. Looked up from germline, CDR1 is SGHRS and CDR2 is YFSETQ. The CDR3 is made up of 14 amino acids. Deletions cut 0 bases from V and 8 bases from J, with 14 bases between. This CDR3 reads CASSLAVGRPGYTF. CDR3 sequence (DNA): TGCGCCAGCAGCTTGGCCGTTGGGCGGCCCGGCTACACCTTC.